This entry lists 26 T cell receptor beta chains sequenced from one sample in a study of identical twins. TCRdb itself ran the 5' RACE reads through MiXCR, one entry per CDR3 protein. The sample holds about 720,000 distinct CDR3 sequences, 15% to 20% seen once. A further study also used this sample, focusing on T cells expressing NK-cell markers.

The sequencing input was PBMCs. Source of these receptors: a woman aged 18-35 years in good health.

The DNA for the CDR3 is TGCGCCAGCAGCCCGGGGACAGGGGGCTCCTACAATGAGCAGTTCTTC. It yields the protein CASSPGTGGSYNEQFF. V gene TRBV5-1 combines with J gene TRBJ2-1; 11 bases map to TRBD1. From germline, CDR1 is SGHRS and CDR2 YFSETQ. The CDR3 spans 16 residues. V was clipped by 4 bases and J by 0 bases; unmatched bases: 3.

The J gene is TRBJ2-1, the V gene TRBV19; 10 positions agree with TRBD2. This CDR3 has 13 amino acids. Germline CDR1 and CDR2: LNHDA and SQIVND (reference sequence). After removal of 1 base from V and 13 bases from J, the junction contained 4 bases not matched to a gene. CDR3 DNA sequence: TGTGCCAGTAGTATAGGACTAGCGGGTCTCCAGTTCTTC. Amino acid sequence: CASSIGLAGLQFF.

This clonotype occurred a few times. The chain links TRBV20-1 to TRBJ2-3; 11 bases are a match to TRBD2. The J segment lost 5 bases and the V segment lost 3 bases, leaving 4 bases of the junction unmatched. CDR3 length: 14 residues. Germline values: CDR1 DFQATT, CDR2 SNEGSKA (reference sequence). CDR3 bases: TGCAGTGCTAGCCCACTAGCGGGGGTAGATACGCAGTATTTT. Translation gives CSASPLAGVDTQYF.

This clonotype has more than one count but fewer than ten. This rearrangement joins TRBV9 to TRBJ2-1; possibly TRBD1 for D (6 bases). Germline-derived CDR1 and CDR2 are SGDLS and YYNGEE. V was trimmed by 4 bases and J by 1 base, leaving 18 bases between them. The CDR3 is 17 residues long. CDR3 residues: CASSPGQGTRSYNEQFF. CDR3 nucleotide sequence: TGTGCCAGCAGCCCCGGGCAAGGGACACGATCCTACAATGAGCAGTTCTTC.

The sample holds a few counts of this clonotype. The V call is TRBV6-5, the J call TRBJ2-1; D is uncertain. V lost 7 bases to trimming and J lost 3 bases, with 7 bases between them. Germline assignment: CDR1 MNHEY and CDR2 SVGAGI. The CDR3 is made up of 12 amino acids. The CDR3 loop reads CASTTRYNEQFF. CDR3 bases: TGTGCCAGCACGACGCGCTACAATGAGCAGTTCTTC.

This clonotype has a handful of counts. This chain links TRBV18 with TRBJ2-7; 7 bases fit TRBD2. The length of the CDR3 is 14 residues. The germline gives CDR1 KGHSH, CDR2 LQKENI. With V trimmed by 6 bases and J by 1 base, 6 bases remained unmatched. The CDR3 protein is CASSEGGRSYEQYF. The DNA of the CDR3 is TGTGCCAGCTCGGAGGGAGGGAGGTCCTACGAGCAGTACTTC.

Of note for this clonotype: The junction departs from germline at one end; a sequencing error may be responsible. This rearrangement joins TRBV7-2 to TRBJ2-4; TRBD2 matches at 9 bases. This CDR3 has 13 amino acids. Germline CDR1 reads SGHTA; CDR2 reads FQGNSA. CDR3: CASSIAGENIQYF. As DNA, the CDR3 is TGTGCCAGCAGCATAGCGGGGGAAAACATTCAGTACTTC.

There are many counts of this clonotype. The chain couples TRBV12-3 or TRBV12-4 to TRBJ1-6; D is ambiguous. Trimming pared 3 bases from V and 9 bases from J, leaving 12 bases between. CDR3 length equals 14 residues. DNA for the CDR3: TGTGCCAGCAGTTTGGTGAAGGGTGGTTCACCCCTCCACTTT. It is translated as CASSLVKGGSPLHF.

This clonotype appeared many times. This sequence joins TRBV12-3 or TRBV12-4 and TRBJ2-2; D call uncertain. The CDR3 is 15 amino acids. V was cut by 2 bases and J by 0 bases, with 7 bases left in between. CDR3 sequence: CASSLPGTNTGELFF. The CDR3 DNA reads TGTGCCAGCAGTTTACCTGGAACGAACACCGGGGAGCTGTTTTTT.

This chain connects TRBV20-1 to TRBJ2-5; 12 bases are a match to TRBD2. The germline V gene encodes CDR1 DFQATT and CDR2 SNEGSKA (reference sequence). This CDR3 is 14 amino acids long. The J segment lost 6 bases and the V segment lost 6 bases, leaving 8 bases of the junction unmatched. CDR3 coding DNA: TGCAGTGCGAGACTAGCGGGGGACCTGAAGACCCAGTACTTC. This translates into CSARLAGDLKTQYF.

The sample holds a few counts of this clonotype. CDR3 DNA sequence: TGCGCCAGCAGCTTGGCCGGGACAGGGATGACTGAAGCTTTCTTT. It codes for CASSLAGTGMTEAFF. V is TRBV5-1 and J is TRBJ1-1, with 9 bases identical to TRBD1. The CDR3 loop spans 15 amino acids. V was clipped by 0 bases and J by 5 bases; unmatched bases: 5. Germline V lookup: CDR1 SGHRS, CDR2 YFSETQ.

The chain is built from TRBV24-1 and TRBJ1-2; 7 bases map to TRBD1. V shed 1 base and J 4 bases; nucleotides not matched to a gene: 14. CDR1 KGHDR and CDR2 SFDVKD come from the germline V gene. The CDR3 is 18 residues long. The CDR3 coding sequence is TGTGCCACCAGTGATTTTCGGGTGACAGGGTCCCGTATCTATGGCTACACCTTC. Translated, it gives CATSDFRVTGSRIYGYTF.

The rearrangement links TRBV20-1 to TRBJ2-3; D remains unclear. Trimming took 6 bases from V and 6 from J, leaving 16 bases between them. Germline loops: CDR1 DFQATT, CDR2 SNEGSKA (reference sequence). The CDR3 extends over 13 amino acids. The CDR3 loop is CSAYGGSEDTQYF. CDR3 DNA sequence: TGCAGTGCATACGGCGGCTCCGAGGATACGCAGTATTTT.

This clonotype was counted many times. The rearrangement uses TRBV20-1 and TRBJ2-5, with TRBD2 matching over 9 bases. The CDR3 is made up of 21 amino acids. Per germline, CDR1 DFQATT and CDR2 SNEGSKA (reference sequence). Trimming cost V 0 bases and J 5 bases; bases outside gene matches: 25. The CDR3 DNA follows: TGCAGTGCTAGAGATTTCGGGAGAGGCGGGAGGGTTTTATGGCGCATGGAGACCCAGTACTTC. Protein: CSARDFGRGGRVLWRMETQYF.

This clonotype has ten or more counts. The chain carries TRBV20-1 and TRBJ2-5; 9 bases are a match to TRBD1. Germline V gene sequence: CDR1 DFQATT, CDR2 SNEGSKA (reference sequence). CDR3 size: 13 residues. Trimming took 5 bases from V and 3 from J; bases not matched to a gene: 4. The CDR3 protein is CSAPRDREETQYF. The CDR3 DNA follows: TGCAGTGCTCCCCGGGACAGGGAAGAGACCCAGTACTTC.

The gene calls are TRBV6-2 or TRBV6-3 and TRBJ2-5; D is ambiguous. The V end lost 6 bases, the J end lost 5 bases, and 16 bases lay between the germline ends. This CDR3 has 14 residues. Germline lookup yields CDR1 MNHEY and CDR2 SVGEGT. The DNA of the CDR3 is TGTGCCAGCAGCAGACGGACGAGGTCGGAGACCCAGTACTTC. Its translation: CASSRRTRSETQYF.

This clonotype was seen a handful of times. V gene TRBV15 combines with J gene TRBJ2-1, with D possibly being TRBD2 (6 bases). This CDR3 spans 14 amino acids. Germline V gives CDR1 LNHNV, CDR2 YYDKDF (reference sequence). V lost 0 bases to trimming and J lost 6 bases, with 9 bases between them. The CDR3 DNA reads TGTGCCACCAGCAGAGACAGGACTACCAATGAGCAGTTCTTC. Residues: CATSRDRTTNEQFF.

The table lists this clonotype with a few counts. The chain couples TRBV3-1 to TRBJ2-2; D remains unclear. The germline gives CDR1 LGHDT, CDR2 YNNKEL (reference sequence). This CDR3 is built from 14 residues. Trimming removed 7 bases at V and 0 bases at J, with 9 bases between. In DNA, the CDR3 is TGTGCCAGCACCTCAACGGCGAACACCGGGGAGCTGTTTTTT. Its translation: CASTSTANTGELFF.

This chain links TRBV10-3 with TRBJ2-6, with unresolved D. Germline V gene data show CDR1 as ENHRY and CDR2 as SYGVKD. CDR3 length: 15 residues. Trimming left V 6 bases short and J 4 bases short, with 13 bases between. CDR3 sequence (DNA): TGTGCCATCAGACATGGACCTGACGGGGCCAACGTCCTGACTTTC. Its protein product is CAIRHGPDGANVLTF.

In this sample, this clonotype turned up a few times. The V and J genes are TRBV29-1 and TRBJ2-1; TRBD2 aligns across 8 bases. CDR3 length: 16 residues. Germline V gene lookup returns CDR1 SQVTM and CDR2 ANQGSEA. V shed 3 bases and J 0 bases; nucleotides not matched to a gene: 7. DNA for the CDR3: TGCAGCGTTGAGAGTGAGACTAGCGTCTCCTACAATGAGCAGTTCTTC. Amino acids: CSVESETSVSYNEQFF.

This chain uses TRBV24-1 with TRBJ1-2, with D possibly TRBD1 on 5 matching bases. Looked up from germline, CDR1 is KGHDR and CDR2 is SFDVKD. The CDR3 runs 15 residues. V was shortened by 4 bases and J by 6 bases, with 17 bases between the two germline ends. CDR3 in amino acids: CATSDPGRPYDGYTF. CDR3 nucleotide sequence: TGTGCCACCAGTGACCCGGGGCGGCCTTATGATGGCTACACCTTC.

This chain links TRBV25-1 with TRBJ1-1; weak D call: TRBD1 (5 bases). This CDR3 contains 15 residues. Germline loops: CDR1 MGHDK, CDR2 SYGVNS. Trimming pared 5 bases from V and 1 base from J, leaving 14 bases between. The CDR3 DNA reads TGTGCCAGCAGTAGCGACAGTCGTGGGAACACTGAAGCTTTCTTT. Translated, it gives CASSSDSRGNTEAFF.

This clonotype was detected a few times. J is TRBJ2-4 and V is TRBV9; D may be TRBD2 (5 bases). This CDR3 is 15 amino acids long. Trimming removed 0 bases from V and 9 bases from J, with 16 bases in between. CDR1 SGDLS and CDR2 YYNGEE come from the germline V gene. The CDR3 coding sequence is TGTGCCAGCAGCGTAGCTGGGGTAGGGCGGGTCATTCAGTACTTC. It codes for CASSVAGVGRVIQYF.

This clonotype was recorded at least ten times. The V call is TRBV5-1, the J call TRBJ2-5; D may match TRBD1 or TRBD2 (5 bases each). CDR3 length equals 14 residues. Trimming took 2 bases from V and 2 from J, leaving 10 bases between them. Germline CDR1 and CDR2: SGHRS and YFSETQ. The CDR3 DNA follows: TGCGCCAGCAGCTTTCCAGGGAGACAAGAGACCCAGTACTTC. Encoded protein: CASSFPGRQETQYF.

This clonotype turned up a few times. The chain recombines TRBV7-6 with TRBJ1-1; 8 bases map to TRBD1. The CDR3 runs to 12 residues. J was trimmed by 9 bases and V by 3 bases; bases with no gene match: 3. From germline, CDR1 is SGHVS and CDR2 FNYEAQ. Here the CDR3 reads CASSFQGAQAFF. The CDR3 bases are TGTGCCAGCAGCTTCCAGGGGGCGCAAGCTTTCTTT.

On this clonotype itself: At one end the junction does not follow the germline gene, possibly because of a read error. The V gene is TRBV4-3, the J gene TRBJ2-1, with TRBD1 matching 11 bases. Germline CDR1 and CDR2: LGHNA and YSLEER. CDR3 length: 16 residues. CDR3 bases: TGCGCCAGCAGCCCCCGGGACAGGGGGTATTACAACGAGCAGTTCTTC. Translating it yields CASSPRDRGYYNEQFF.